The clone carrying this T cell receptor (beta chain) was found a few times. These data belong to a study of blood T cell repertoires in COVID-19. Study context: Spain, Italy and the United States supplied samples that represented acute and convalescent COVID-19.

Trimming took 0 bases from V and 1 from J, leaving 9 bases between them. The germline CDR1 and CDR2 sequences are LGHDT and YNNKEL (reference sequence). CDR3 size: 15 residues. TCRdb keeps only in-frame clones here, not all; method: immunoSEQ multiplex PCR. Here the sample spans more than 300,000 clones, 87% being singletons. J is TRBJ1-1 and V is TRBV3-1 (or the pseudogene TRBV3-2); D is uncertain. The clonotype was recovered from a woman under 40 with COVID-19, enrolled during active disease. The sequenced material came from peripheral blood. The CDR3 DNA sequence: TGTGCCAGCAGCCAAGATCATCAGGCGAACACTGAAGCTTTCTTT. It specifies CASSQDHQANTEAFF.